A selection of T cell receptor beta chains follows, all from one sample in a study of tumor-infiltrating lymphocytes in primary liver carcinoma. TCRdb itself ran the multiplex PCR reads through MiXCR, one entry per CDR3 protein. The data contain more than 45,000 distinct CDR3 sequences, roughly 77% of them seen just once; the ten biggest clones take up 25% to 30%. Sequenced input: liver tumor tissue from sampling region 3. Source of these receptors: a man between 40 and 49 years old with primary liver carcinoma and hepatitis B virus infection. The CDR3 runs from the conserved cysteine through the conserved F or W. The order of the fields is clone size, V gene, J gene, D gene, CDR3 protein, CDR3 DNA. D genes are given only for firm matches. The size entry is marked missing in some rows and otherwise reads once, few, many or a size class.

>-|TRBV29-1|TRBJ2-1|-
CRVGVLSDTYNEQFF
TGCAGAGTGGGGGTACTTAGCGATACCTACAATGAGCAGTTCTTC
>-|TRBV29-1|TRBJ2-1|-
CSVPSTGRQNNEQFF
TGCAGCGTCCCTTCGACGGGAAGGCAAAACAATGAGCAGTTCTTC
>-|TRBV6-4|TRBJ1-6|-
CANSPGEGYSPLHF
TGTGCCAACAGCCCAGGAGAGGGGTACTCACCCCTCCACTTT
>-|TRBV11-2|TRBJ2-2|TRBD1
CASSFDRDRVGTLELFF
TGTGCCAGCAGCTTTGATCGGGACAGGGTCGGCACCTTGGAGCTGTTTTTC
>-|TRBV20-1|TRBJ1-1|-
CSASSGANMRAEAFF
TGCAGTGCTAGTAGCGGGGCCAACATGCGTGCCGAGGCTTTCTTT
>-|TRBV11-2|TRBJ1-6|-
CASSLEGVNSPLHF
TGTGCCAGCAGTTTAGAGGGGGTGAATTCACCCCTCCACTTT
>-|TRBV11-2|TRBJ2-1|-
CVSSLSYRGPVKQLRSYNEQIF
TGTGTCAGCAGCCTCTCCTACCGGGGTCCCGTGAAACAGCTTCGCTCCTACAATGAGCAGATCTTC
>many|TRBV11-2|TRBJ2-7|-
CASRTGTNYEQYF
TGTGCCAGCAGAACCGGGACAAACTACGAGCAGTACTTC
>-|TRBV25-1|TRBJ2-7|TRBD2
CASSESVAGVGEQYF
TGTGCCAGCAGTGAATCTGTAGCGGGAGTTGGCGAGCAGTACTTC
>-|TRBV11-2|TRBJ2-3|TRBD2
CASSPPTSSSTYTQYF
TGTGCCAGCAGCCCCCCGACTAGCAGCAGCACATATACGCAGTATTTC
>-|TRBV20-1|TRBJ1-5|-
CSARIAGYVDTQHF
TGCAGTGCTCGGATAGCGGGATACGTAGATACGCAGCATTTT
>-|TRBV4-1|TRBJ2-3|-
CASSQGVQGDTPYF
TGTGCCAGCAGCCAAGGAGTACAAGGGGATACGCCGTATTTT
>few|TRBV6-1|TRBJ2-6|-
CASTFDWGSSGAYVLIF
TGTGCCAGCACTTTCGATTGGGGAAGCTCTGGGGCCTACGTCCTGATTTTC
>-|TRBV4-1|TRBJ2-1|-
CASSQEVGWYNDQFF
TGCGCCAGCAGCCAAGAGGTAGGGTGGTACAATGATCAGTTCTTC
>-|TRBV19|TRBJ2-7|-
CTSSFRQTPYEQYF
TGTACCAGTAGTTTCAGACAGACGCCTTACGAGCAGTACTTC
>few|TRBV6-5|TRBJ2-1|TRBD1
CANSWQDRGNEQFF
TGCGCCAACAGTTGGCAGGACAGGGGCAATGAGCAGTTCTTC
>-|TRBV10-2|TRBJ1-1|-
CVSSESSSVNTEAFF
TGCGTCAGTAGTGAGTCGAGCAGTGTGAATACTGAAGCTTTCTTT
>-|TRBV13|TRBJ1-1|TRBD1
CHNSTPGGENTEAFF
TGTCACAACAGCACCCCAGGGGGCGAAAACACTGAAGCTTTCTTT
>many|TRBV6-2/TRBV6-3|TRBJ2-6|-
CASSYTSGANVLTF
TGTGCCAGCAGTTACACCTCTGGGGCCAACGTCCTGACTTTC
>-|TRBV29-1|TRBJ2-3|TRBD2
CSVRTSGARTDTKYF
TGCAGCGTCCGGACTAGCGGGGCCCGCACAGATACAAAGTATTTT
>-|TRBV12-3/TRBV12-4|TRBJ2-7|TRBD2
CASSLSGIVPYEQYF
TGTGCCAGCAGTTTAAGCGGGATTGTCCCCTACGAGCAATACTTC
>-|TRBV6-5|TRBJ2-1|-
CASSPLASYNEPFF
TGTGCAAGCAGTCCACTAGCTTCCTACAATGAGCCGTTCTTC
>medium-sized|TRBV29-1|TRBJ2-5|TRBD2
CSVGGLAGDETQYF
TGCAGCGTTGGAGGGCTAGCGGGAGACGAGACCCAGTACTTC
>once|TRBV7-9|TRBJ1-2|-
CASSSDVAYGYSF
TGTGCCAGCAGCTCAGATGTGGCCTATGGCTACAGCTTC
>-|TRBV7-2|TRBJ2-3|TRBD2
CASSFRLAGAGFADTQYF
TGTGCCAGCAGCTTCAGACTAGCGGGAGCTGGCTTCGCAGATACGCAGTATTTT
>many|TRBV6-1|TRBJ2-7|TRBD2
CASSEIGREQYF
TGTGCCAGCAGTGAAATCGGGAGGGAGCAGTACTTC
>-|TRBV5-1|TRBJ1-4|TRBD1
CASSSSVLEPGQDGKKLFF
TGCGCCAGCAGCTCGAGTGTCTTAGAGCCGGGACAGGACGGTAAAAAACTGTTTTTT
>-|TRBV12-3/TRBV12-4|TRBJ2-1|TRBD2
CASSRKASGSSYNEQFF
TGTGCCAGCAGTCGAAAGGCTAGCGGGAGCTCCTACAATGAGCAGTTCTTC
>-|TRBV11-2|TRBJ2-1|TRBD2
CASSLDTGLAMDEQFF
TGTGCTAGCAGCTTGGATACCGGACTAGCCATGGATGAGCAGTTCTTC
>-|TRBV6-2/TRBV6-3|TRBJ2-1|-
CARTRGPLYNEQFF
TGTGCCAGAACCAGGGGCCCTCTTTACAATGAACAGTTCTTT
>-|TRBV7-9|TRBJ2-1|TRBD2
CASSLSSGLAGKIHEQFF
TGTGCCAGCAGCTTATCTTCGGGACTAGCGGGTAAGATCCATGAGCAGTTCTTC
>-|TRBV20-1|TRBJ2-2|-
CSVREKGAGELFF
TGCAGTGTCCGGGAGAAAGGAGCCGGGGAGCTGTTTTTT
>many|TRBV4-1|TRBJ2-5|TRBD2
CASSPGWMLAGEAKETQYF
TGCGCCAGCAGCCCAGGCTGGATGCTAGCGGGAGAGGCGAAAGAGACCCAGTACTTC
>-|TRBV6-2/TRBV6-3|TRBJ1-5|-
CASSPPPGWGRSNQPQHF
TGTGCCAGCAGTCCCCCCCCGGGGTGGGGTAGAAGCAATCAGCCCCAGCACTTT
>-|TRBV4-2|TRBJ2-5|-
CVSSQLAGQETQYF
TGTGTCAGCAGTCAACTTGCAGGGCAAGAGACCCAGTACTTC